The 3 T cell receptor beta chains below come from one sample, sequenced in a study of T cell responses to AZD1222 COVID-19 vaccine. Only in-frame clones appear in the TCRdb table, and some are missing; sequencing was by immunoSEQ multiplex PCR. The table records 200,000 or so clones, around 88% of them present only once. Here the sequenced sample was peripheral blood, taken on day 0 of AZD1222 vaccination. These receptors were taken from an adult in good health.

The sample holds many counts of this clone. The gene calls are TRBV7-9 and TRBJ1-3; D is ambiguous. Germline CDR1 SEHNR, CDR2 FQNEAQ (reference sequence). V lost 1 base to trimming and J lost 1 base, with 11 bases between them. CDR3 length equals 16 residues. The CDR3 DNA reads TGTGCCAGCAGCTTAGAGGCGGCAGGATCTGGAAACACCATATATTTT. Its protein product is CASSLEAAGSGNTIYF.

This rearrangement joins TRBV7-9 to TRBJ1-2; the D gene is possibly TRBD1 (5 bases). V lost 1 base and J lost 4, with 16 bases in between. CDR1 and CDR2 (germline): SEHNR, FQNEAQ (reference sequence). This CDR3 has 16 residues. DNA for the CDR3: TGTGCCAGCAGCTTAGGCGCAGGGTGGATGGCCTATGGCTACACCTTC. Translated, it gives CASSLGAGWMAYGYTF.

V and J are TRBV19 and TRBJ2-3; D perhaps matches TRBD2 (6 bases). Germline V CDR1 and CDR2: LNHDA, SQIVND (reference sequence). Trimming took 5 bases from V and 4 from J, leaving 19 bases between them. This CDR3 is built from 16 residues. CDR3 amino acids: CASSPGGRPFADTQYF. The CDR3 DNA is TGTGCCAGTAGTCCCGGGGGACGGCCCTTTGCAGATACGCAGTATTTT.